This TCR beta chain comes out of a study of T cell responses to AZD1222 COVID-19 vaccine. Study overall: Combined were second doses at about 4 or about 12 weeks.

In its sample, this clone was seen once. Antigen: not known. Study outcomes and limitations: After two AZD1222 doses, spike-specific TCR breadth and depth rose versus day 0. Among AZD1222 vaccinees, only six were seropositive at baseline.

Germline assignment: CDR1 SGHAT and CDR2 FQNNGV. CDR3 length: 15 amino acids. The ends were cut back, 0 bases at V and 2 bases at J, with 10 bases in the middle. Some clones are missing from TCRdb's copy, which holds only in-frame ones; the method was immunoSEQ multiplex PCR. The data show 100,000 to 150,000 clones, over 80% seen once. This sequence was found in an adult in good health. The rearrangement links TRBV11-2 to TRBJ1-2; D remains ambiguous. The sequenced sample was peripheral blood, obtained on day 0 of AZD1222 vaccination. CDR3 in amino acids: CASSLESSSNYGYTF. The CDR3 bases are TGTGCCAGCAGCTTAGAATCCAGCTCGAACTATGGCTACACCTTC.